One and the same sample provided the 16 T cell receptor beta chains below, sequenced in a study of graft-versus-host responses after intestinal transplantation. These TCRs are of unknown antigen specificity. Assay used: immunoSEQ multiplex PCR; TCRdb lists only in-frame clones, some missing. Among more than 65,000 clones, over 75% were seen once, and the ten largest hold 0.39%. The input for sequencing was unstimulated CD4+ T cells sorted from spleen or lymph node cells, taken before transplant. These receptors were taken from a human donor who was the organ donor for an intestinal transplant.

V is TRBV19 and J is TRBJ1-2; 9 bases are a match to TRBD1. The ends lost 4 bases at V and 3 bases at J; junction bases unmatched: 3. Germline values: CDR1 LNHDA, CDR2 SQIVND (reference sequence). CDR3 length: 14 amino acids. The CDR3 coding sequence is TGTGCCAGTAGTAGGACAGGGGCAGACTATGGCTACACCTTC. It specifies CASSRTGADYGYTF.

In its sample, this clone was seen once. The rearrangement links TRBV5-1 to TRBJ2-2, with D perhaps TRBD2 (6 bases). From germline, CDR1 is SGHRS and CDR2 YFSETQ. This CDR3 is 16 amino acids long. V was clipped by 2 bases and J by 1 base, with 12 bases between them. Written as DNA, the CDR3 is TGCGCCAGCAGCTTCTCCGGGACTTTGAACACCGGGGAGCTGTTTTTT. Translating it yields CASSFSGTLNTGELFF.

As concerns this clone: Mismatch with germline at one junction end may stem from a read error. The CDR3 loop is CASSSRTGGLFF. The CDR3 DNA follows: TGTGCCAGCAGCTCACGGACAGGGGGGCTGTTTTTT. This chain connects TRBV5-5 to TRBJ2-2, with 10 nucleotides matching TRBD1. The CDR3 covers 12 residues. CDR1 and CDR2 (germline): SGHKS, YYEKEE (reference sequence). The complete variable domain, with remaining parts taken from reference TRBV5-5 and TRBJ2-2, reads DAGVTQSPTHLIKTRGQQVTLRCSPISGHKSVSWYQQVLGQGPQFIFQYYEKEERGRGNFPDRFSARQFPNYSSELNVNALLLGDSALYLCASSSRTGGLFFGEGSRLTVL.

This clone was recorded only once. V gene TRBV30 combines with J gene TRBJ2-3, with D maybe TRBD2 (7 bases). V was clipped by 5 bases and J by 4 bases, with 10 bases between them. The germline CDR1 and CDR2 sequences are GTSNPN and SVGIG (reference sequence). The CDR3 length is 12 residues. CDR3 bases: TGTGCCTGGGAGGGGGGGCCAGATACGCAGTATTTT. This codes for CAWEGGPDTQYF.

The CDR3 reads CASSQLAGTDTQYF. The CDR3, as DNA: TGTGCCAGCTCACAACTAGCGGGCACAGATACGCAGTATTTT. The chain joins TRBV18 to TRBJ2-3; 8 nucleotides line up with TRBD2. The germline CDR1 and CDR2 sequences are KGHSH and LQKENI. CDR3 length equals 14 residues. V shed 4 bases, J shed 1 base, and the junction held 1 base outside the gene matches. The complete variable domain, with remaining parts taken from reference TRBV18 and TRBJ2-3, reads NAGVMQNPRHLVRRRGQEARLRCSPMKGHSHVYWYRQLPEEGLKFMVYLQKENIIDESGMPKERFSAEFPKEGPSILRIQQVVRGDSAAYFCASSQLAGTDTQYFGPGTRLTVL.

The chain is built from TRBV6-5 and TRBJ1-4; the D gene is possibly TRBD1 (6 bases). This CDR3 has 14 amino acids. Trimming stripped 6 bases from V and 12 bases from J, with 20 bases between. Germline CDR1 is MNHEY and CDR2 is SVGAGI. The CDR3 DNA sequence: TGTGCCAGCAGCCCTACAGGGAAGGCGAGGGAACTGTTTTTT. The encoded protein is CASSPTGKARELFF.

DNA of the CDR3: TGTGCCAGCTCACCAGGGGGGGGCGCCGGATCACCCCTCCACTTT. Translation gives CASSPGGGAGSPLHF. This rearrangement joins TRBV18 to TRBJ1-6; weak D call: TRBD1 (6 bases). The length of the CDR3 is 15 residues. V was pared by 2 bases and J by 10 bases, with 15 bases between. Germline lookup yields CDR1 KGHSH and CDR2 LQKENI.

This chain uses TRBV29-1 with TRBJ1-2; unclear D gene. The CDR3 runs to 12 residues. Trimming left V 4 bases short and J 7 bases short, with 13 bases between. Germline assignment: CDR1 SQVTM and CDR2 ANQGSEA. CDR3 DNA: TGCAGCGTTGCAGCTTTAGAGGCTGGCTACACCTTC. Its translation: CSVAALEAGYTF.

This chain connects TRBV6-1 to TRBJ1-5, with 8 bases that match TRBD1. V trimming: 7 bases; J trimming: 1 base; junction bases outside the gene matches: 3. The CDR3 has 14 amino acids. Germline assignment: CDR1 MNHNS and CDR2 SASEGT. The CDR3 reads CASKQGGSNQPQHF. The CDR3 DNA is TGTGCCAGCAAACAGGGGGGCAGCAATCAGCCCCAGCATTTT.

This rearrangement joins TRBV4-3 to TRBJ1-3; 7 positions agree with TRBD1. With 3 bases clipped from V and 4 bases from J, the junction kept 9 bases outside the gene matches. This CDR3 is 16 amino acids long. Germline assignment: CDR1 LGHNA and CDR2 YSLEER. DNA of the CDR3: TGCGCCAGCAGCCAGATACAGGGGCTGGGGGGAAACACCATATATTTT. Its translation is CASSQIQGLGGNTIYF.

This clone appeared a few times. The chain has TRBV19 and TRBJ1-2, with 10 bases identical to TRBD1. The junction had 8 bases not matched to a gene; V was cut back by 6 bases and J by 1 base. The CDR3 contains 16 residues. The V gene's germline CDR1 is LNHDA and CDR2 SQIVND (reference sequence). CDR3 protein: CASRQRTGGFNYGYTF. DNA for the CDR3: TGTGCCAGTAGGCAGAGGACAGGGGGTTTTAACTATGGCTACACCTTC. Using reference TRBV19 and TRBJ1-2 for the parts outside the CDR3, the full variable domain is DGGITQSPKYLFRKEGQNVTLSCEQNLNHDAMYWYRQDPGQGLRLIYYSQIVNDFQKGDIAEGYSVSREKKESFPLTVTSAQKNPTAFYLCASRQRTGGFNYGYTFGSGTRLTVV.

The chain combines TRBV11-3 with TRBJ2-5, with D possibly being TRBD2 (6 bases). Trimming removed 3 bases from V and 5 bases from J, with 13 bases in between. The germline CDR1 and CDR2 sequences are SGHNT and YENEEA. CDR3 size: 14 residues. The CDR3 loop reads CASSFGGAGETQYF. Here the CDR3 DNA reads TGTGCCAGCAGCTTCGGCGGGGCTGGGGAGACCCAGTACTTC.

The chain combines TRBV10-3 with TRBJ2-1; 8 bases are shared with TRBD1. The CDR3 is 19 residues long. Germline CDR1 and CDR2: ENHRY and SYGVKD. J gave up 1 base and V 2 bases, and 13 bases lay outside the gene matches. The CDR3 loop is CAISEPTSLRGRSYNEQFF. The CDR3 nucleotides read TGTGCCATCAGTGAGCCGACTTCCCTCAGGGGGCGTTCCTACAATGAGCAGTTCTTC.

CDR3 nucleotide sequence: TGTGCCAGCAGCTTCGGACAGGGGTGGAATTCACCCCTCCACTTT. It translates to CASSFGQGWNSPLHF. The V call is TRBV28, the J call TRBJ1-6; 9 bases agree with TRBD1. The CDR3 length is 15 residues. Trimming cost V 6 bases and J 7 bases; bases outside gene matches: 7. Germline V gene data show CDR1 as MDHEN and CDR2 as SYDVKM.

This chain links TRBV19 with TRBJ2-1, with 12 bases that match TRBD2. Germline V lookup: CDR1 LNHDA, CDR2 SQIVND (reference sequence). The CDR3 is made up of 16 amino acids. The V gene end was trimmed by 10 bases and the J gene end by 0 bases; junction bases not matched to a gene: 7. The CDR3 loop reads CATLAGGPSSYNEQFF. DNA for the CDR3: TGTGCCACTCTAGCGGGGGGGCCTAGCTCCTACAATGAGCAGTTCTTC.

This chain joins TRBV7-9 and TRBJ2-1; no definite D call. The V gene's germline CDR1 is SEHNR and CDR2 FQNEAQ (reference sequence). The CDR3 spans 15 residues. Trimming stripped 1 base from V and 3 bases from J, with 10 bases between. Here the CDR3 reads CASSLGWYSYNEQFF. CDR3 bases: TGTGCCAGCAGCTTAGGCTGGTACAGCTACAATGAGCAGTTCTTC.